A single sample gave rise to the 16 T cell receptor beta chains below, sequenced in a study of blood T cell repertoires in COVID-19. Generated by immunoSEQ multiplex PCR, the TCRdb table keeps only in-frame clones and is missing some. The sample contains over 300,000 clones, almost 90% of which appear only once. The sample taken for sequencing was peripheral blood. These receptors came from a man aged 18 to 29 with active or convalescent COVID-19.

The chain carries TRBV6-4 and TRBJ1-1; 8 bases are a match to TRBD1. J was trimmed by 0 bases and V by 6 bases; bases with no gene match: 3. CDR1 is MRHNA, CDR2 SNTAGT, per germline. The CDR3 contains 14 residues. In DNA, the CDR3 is TGTGCCAGCAGGGGGGACAGGATGAACACTGAAGCTTTCTTT. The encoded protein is CASRGDRMNTEAFF.

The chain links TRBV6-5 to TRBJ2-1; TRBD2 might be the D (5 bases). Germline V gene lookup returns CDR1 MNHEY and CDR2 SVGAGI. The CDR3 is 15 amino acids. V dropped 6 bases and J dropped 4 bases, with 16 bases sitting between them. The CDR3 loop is CASRVEGTLYNEQFF. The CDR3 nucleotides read TGTGCCAGCAGGGTTGAGGGAACCCTTTACAATGAGCAGTTCTTC.

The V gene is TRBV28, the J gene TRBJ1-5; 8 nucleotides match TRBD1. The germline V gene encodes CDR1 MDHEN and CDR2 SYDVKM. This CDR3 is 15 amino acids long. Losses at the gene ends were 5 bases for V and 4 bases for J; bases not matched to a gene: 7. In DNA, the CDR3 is TGTGCCAGCAGTAAGGACAGGGATTCTAATCAGCCCCAGCATTTT. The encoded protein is CASSKDRDSNQPQHF.

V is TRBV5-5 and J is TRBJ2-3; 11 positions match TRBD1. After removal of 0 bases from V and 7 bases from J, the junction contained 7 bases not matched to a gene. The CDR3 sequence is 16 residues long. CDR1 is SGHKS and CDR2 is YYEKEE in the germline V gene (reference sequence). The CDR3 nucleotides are TGTGCCAGCAGCTTGGTTCCGGGACAGGGGGTAAATACGCAGTATTTT. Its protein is CASSLVPGQGVNTQYF.

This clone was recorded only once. The CDR3 coding sequence is TGTGCCAGCAGCTTACCCCTCGAAGCAGGCGAGCAGTTCTTC. This translates into CASSLPLEAGEQFF. The chain couples TRBV11-2 to TRBJ2-1; no firm D call. The CDR3 runs to 14 residues. The V end lost 2 bases, the J end lost 10 bases, and 15 bases lay between the germline ends. Germline CDR1 is SGHAT and CDR2 is FQNNGV.

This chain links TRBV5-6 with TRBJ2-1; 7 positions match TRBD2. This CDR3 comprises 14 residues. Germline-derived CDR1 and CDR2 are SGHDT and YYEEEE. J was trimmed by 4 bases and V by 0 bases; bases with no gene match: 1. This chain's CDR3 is CASSLGTSYNEQFF. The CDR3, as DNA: TGTGCCAGCAGCTTGGGGACTAGTTACAATGAGCAGTTCTTC. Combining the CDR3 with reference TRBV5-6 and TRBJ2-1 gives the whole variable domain DAGVTQSPTHLIKTRGQQVTLRCSPKSGHDTVSWYQQALGQGPQFIFQYYEEEERQRGNFPDRFSGHQFPNYSSELNVNALLLGDSALYLCASSLGTSYNEQFFGPGTRLTVL.

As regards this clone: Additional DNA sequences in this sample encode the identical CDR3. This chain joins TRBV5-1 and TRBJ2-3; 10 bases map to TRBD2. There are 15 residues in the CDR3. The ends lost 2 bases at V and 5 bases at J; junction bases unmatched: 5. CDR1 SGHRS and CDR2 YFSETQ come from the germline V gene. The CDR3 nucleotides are TGCGCCAGCAGCTTAGCGGGAGGGCCTTTAGATACGCAGTATTTT. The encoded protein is CASSLAGGPLDTQYF.

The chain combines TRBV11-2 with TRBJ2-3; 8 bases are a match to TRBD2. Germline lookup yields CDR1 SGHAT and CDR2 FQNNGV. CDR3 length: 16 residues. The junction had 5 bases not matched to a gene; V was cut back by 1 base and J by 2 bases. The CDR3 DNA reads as TGTGCCAGCAGCTTAGGCCTAGCGGGCTCCACAGATACGCAGTATTTT. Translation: CASSLGLAGSTDTQYF.

The CDR3 region has the DNA TGTGCCAGCTCACCCATTCAGATGAACACTGAAGCTTTCTTT. It yields the protein CASSPIQMNTEAFF. The chain combines TRBV18 with TRBJ1-1; no firm D call. Germline lookup yields CDR1 KGHSH and CDR2 LQKENI. Deletions cut 3 bases from V and 0 bases from J, with 8 bases between. This CDR3 contains 14 residues.

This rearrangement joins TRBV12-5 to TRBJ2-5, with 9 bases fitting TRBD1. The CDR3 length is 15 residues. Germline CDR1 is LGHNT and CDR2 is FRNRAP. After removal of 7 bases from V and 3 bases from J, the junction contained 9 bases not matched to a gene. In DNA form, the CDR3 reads TGTGCTAGTGCCTTAAGGACAGGGGCAAAAGAGACCCAGTACTTC. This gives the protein CASALRTGAKETQYF. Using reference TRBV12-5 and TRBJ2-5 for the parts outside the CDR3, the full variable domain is DARVTQTPRHKVTEMGQEVTMRCQPILGHNTVFWYRQTMMQGLELLAYFRNRAPLDDSGMPKDRFSAEMPDATLATLKIQPSEPRDSAVYFCASALRTGAKETQYFGPGTRLLVL.

CDR3 region: CASSGDRGPYEQYF. CDR3 DNA: TGTGCCAGTAGCGGGGACAGGGGGCCCTACGAGCAGTACTTC. The chain employs TRBV19 and TRBJ2-7, with TRBD1 identical over 12 bases. J was trimmed by 2 bases and V by 6 bases; bases with no gene match: 2. The CDR3 totals 14 residues. The germline V gene encodes CDR1 LNHDA and CDR2 SQIVND (reference sequence).

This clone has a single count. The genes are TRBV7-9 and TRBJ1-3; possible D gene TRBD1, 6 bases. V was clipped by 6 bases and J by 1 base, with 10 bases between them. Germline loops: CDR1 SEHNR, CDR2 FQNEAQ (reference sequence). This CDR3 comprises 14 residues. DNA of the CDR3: TGTGCCAGCAGTCCAACAGGGTCTGGAAACACCATATATTTT. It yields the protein CASSPTGSGNTIYF.

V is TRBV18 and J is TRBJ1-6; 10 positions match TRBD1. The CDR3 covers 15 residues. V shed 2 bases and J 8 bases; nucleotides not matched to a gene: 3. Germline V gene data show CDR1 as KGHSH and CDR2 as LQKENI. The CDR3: CASSPDRGPDSPLHF. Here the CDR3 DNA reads TGTGCCAGCTCACCAGACAGGGGGCCGGATTCACCCCTCCACTTT.

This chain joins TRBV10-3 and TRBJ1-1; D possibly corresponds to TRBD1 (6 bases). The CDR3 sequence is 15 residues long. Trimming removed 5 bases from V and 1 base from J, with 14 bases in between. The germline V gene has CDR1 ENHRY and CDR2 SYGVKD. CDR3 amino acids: CAISISRTANTEAFF. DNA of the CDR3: TGTGCCATCAGTATATCCAGGACAGCGAACACTGAAGCTTTCTTT.

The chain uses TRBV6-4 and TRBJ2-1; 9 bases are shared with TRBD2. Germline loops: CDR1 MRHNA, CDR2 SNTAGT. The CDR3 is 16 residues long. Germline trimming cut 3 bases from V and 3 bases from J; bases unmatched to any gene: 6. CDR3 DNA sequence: TGTGCCAGCAGTGAAATTAGCGGGAGTATCTACAATGAGCAGTTCTTC. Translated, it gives CASSEISGSIYNEQFF.

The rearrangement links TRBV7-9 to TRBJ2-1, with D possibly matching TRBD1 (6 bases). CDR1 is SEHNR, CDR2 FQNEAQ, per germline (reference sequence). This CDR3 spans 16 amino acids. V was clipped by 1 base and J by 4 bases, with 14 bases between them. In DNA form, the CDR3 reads TGTGCCAGCAGCTTAGGGACAAAGGGGGTTTACAATGAGCAGTTCTTC. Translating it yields CASSLGTKGVYNEQFF.